This T cell receptor beta chain was obtained from a study of blood T cells in healthy people across ages (dated by TCRdb to the mid-2010s). In terms of the full investigation: In model experiments, template switching captured about one uniquely barcoded TCR beta cDNA molecule for every two T cells. The study analyzed two additional independent replicas of 1 million unique cDNA reads from the same blood draw for two donors, one aged 18 to 29 and one aged 80 or older. Donors of different ages were randomly distributed across sequencing lanes to avoid experimental bias. The donors were divided into four age groups: young (average around 17 years), middle-aged (almost 40), aged (about 60) and long-lived (approximately 74). Age-related changes in TCR beta repertoire diversity were measured in the study by deep sequencing normalized with unique cDNA molecular identifiers. Beyond this particular receptor, the publication reports: Observed TCR beta diversity correlated strongly with the percentage of naive T cells measured by flow cytometry. Observed TCR beta diversity per million T cells fell roughly linearly with age, and a significant reduction was already apparent by age around 36. Compared with the aged group, more naive CD4+ T cells, fewer expanded clones and increased TCR diversity were shown by the long-lived group, suggesting age selection. Because donor CMV infection status was unknown, age-related changes in expanded clonotypes were potentially confounded. Since profiling was done on bulk unsorted PBMCs, naive and antigen-experienced compartments could not be conclusively compared. Estimates of total diversity from one million sequenced T cells were regarded as lower bounds and underestimates.

This clonotype was counted only a few times. What this receptor recognizes is not known. Base quality data are lacking; no much larger clone is found one base away. As encoded in the germline V gene (reference sequence), CDR1 is LNHNV while CDR2 is YYDKDF. The CDR3 covers 16 residues, taking in both the cysteine and the phenylalanine. Only the CDR3 region is kept as DNA, spanning 48 bases read in frame from base 1. V was cut back by 0 bases and J by 1 base, leaving a gap of 13 bases between them. The method behind the library was 5' RACE. A second PCR of roughly 7 to 12 cycles was run with a J-beta primer mix and a sample-barcoded 5' primer. A unique molecular identifier was introduced onto each TCR beta cDNA molecule by a template-switch 5' adaptor carrying 12 random nucleotides. Each sample yielded at least 2.5 million CDR3-containing paired-end reads. First-strand cDNA was synthesized from all RNA with the Mint cDNA synthesis kit, primed by a TRBC-specific oligonucleotide. After uracil-DNA glycosylase treatment, a first 18-cycle PCR used universal primers M1SS and BC2_uni_R on all cDNA. As for the original processing: For normalization, 1 million high-quality reads were randomly selected from each sample, with every read carrying a distinct molecular identifier. Reads sharing molecular identifiers were discarded rather than binned into consensus sequences. MiTCR, run with a Q25 quality threshold and the strictest error-elimination algorithm, handled CDR3 identification, clonotype clustering and error correction. A nonparametric unseen species model with Euler transformation was used to estimate lower-bound total TCR beta diversity. TCRdb ran its own pipeline on the public reads, namely fastp trimming at Q25 and MiXCR clone calling, and kept in-frame beta chains. Merged by CDR3 protein, the rows form single entries marked with the most common genes and DNA. TCRdb assigned the V and J calls; the authors' analysis was not used. The sample table shows 1.5 million to 2 million distinct CDR3 sequences, and about two fifths are seen once. The ten largest clones capture 23% of the sample.

Donors were a few dozen systemically healthy Caucasian individuals from Russia aged 6 to 90 years. Ten milliliters of peripheral blood were drawn from each donor into EDTA-treated Vacutainer tubes. Ficoll-Paque density-gradient centrifugation was used to isolate PBMCs, with at least 7 million per sample. Total RNA was extracted from PBMCs with Trizol reagent, with at least 5 micrograms obtained per sample. For every donor, an aliquot of PBMCs went through flow cytometry to measure the percentages of naive CD45RAhigh/CD27high T cells. This clonotype originated in a human donor in good health. Material: blood. The rearranged segments are TRBV15 and TRBJ2-7; TRBD2 is possibly the D segment (6 matching bases). The CDR3 here reads CATSRERGSGSYEQYF. The DNA sequence is given as TGTGCCACCAGCAGAGAACGAGGCAGCGGGTCCTACGAGCAGTACTTC.